This passage covers 10 T cell receptor beta chains from one sample sequenced in a study of cytomegalovirus exposure and HLA in healthy donors. The primer mix had 60 Vbeta and 13 Jbeta primers. Using immunoSEQ multiplex PCR, the repertoire was profiled, and TCRdb retains in-frame clones only, with some absent. The table includes 150,000 to 170,000 clones, 80% detected once. The specimen was PBMCs. All receptors derive from a man between 25 and 39 years old in good health and CMV-seropositive.

The V gene is TRBV29-1, the J gene TRBJ1-3, with 7 bases identical to TRBD1. The CDR3 length is 13 residues. Trimming cost V 6 bases and J 2 bases; bases outside gene matches: 4. Germline V gene sequence: CDR1 SQVTM, CDR2 ANQGSEA. The CDR3 DNA reads TGCAGCGTCGGGGACAGCGCTGGAAACACCATATATTTT. Its translation is CSVGDSAGNTIYF.

The V gene is TRBV5-5, the J gene TRBJ2-1; D unclear. The CDR3 is made up of 14 amino acids. CDR1 is SGHKS and CDR2 is YYEKEE in the germline V gene (reference sequence). V was pared by 0 bases and J by 4 bases, with 8 bases between. DNA of the CDR3: TGTGCCAGCAGCTTGGCGGGTCAATACAATGAGCAGTTCTTC. Protein sequence: CASSLAGQYNEQFF.

This clone was seen only once. The chain has TRBV6-1 and TRBJ2-7; 9 bases agree with TRBD2. Germline CDR1 reads MNHNS; CDR2 reads SASEGT. J gave up 4 bases and V 5 bases, and 6 bases lay outside the gene matches. The CDR3 sequence is 14 residues long. The CDR3 DNA is TGTGCCAGCAGTAGACTAGCGGAACAGTACGAGCAGTACTTC. This encodes CASSRLAEQYEQYF.

As to this clone: The junction departs from the called germline gene at one end, perhaps through a read error. This sequence joins TRBV7-7 and TRBJ1-1, with D hard to call. The CDR3 is 13 residues long. The germline CDR1 and CDR2 sequences are SSHAT and FNYEAQ (reference sequence). As DNA, the CDR3 is TGTGCTAGCAGCTTATCCCTGAACACAGAAGCTTTCTTT. This gives the protein CASSLSLNTEAFF.

In the case of this clone: This sample includes further DNA sequences coding for the same CDR3. The chain carries TRBV20-1 and TRBJ2-7; tentative D call: TRBD1 (5 bases). Trimming cost V 3 bases and J 4 bases, with 7 bases left between them. This CDR3 is 11 amino acids long. CDR1 is DFQATT, CDR2 SNEGSKA, per germline (reference sequence). CDR3 in amino acids: CSARAGYEQYF. CDR3 sequence (DNA): TGCAGTGCTAGGGCAGGGTACGAGCAGTACTTC.

V usage is TRBV7-9 and J usage is TRBJ1-5, with 9 bases that match TRBD1. The length of the CDR3 is 16 residues. CDR1 SEHNR and CDR2 FQNEAQ come from the germline V gene (reference sequence). With V trimmed by 4 bases and J by 2 bases, 6 bases remained unmatched. CDR3 coding DNA: TGTGCCAGCAGCTCGACAGGGGGGAAGGGCAATCAGCCCCAGCATTTT. This encodes CASSSTGGKGNQPQHF.

The chain couples TRBV10-3 to TRBJ2-7, with D possibly being TRBD2 (6 bases). Germline V gene data show CDR1 as ENHRY and CDR2 as SYGVKD. This CDR3 spans 13 amino acids. The V gene lost 8 bases and the J gene lost 6 bases, with 17 bases spanning the gap. CDR3 coding DNA: TGTGCCATCTCGGAGTGGAGGGAGACCGAGCAGTACTTC. Translated: CAISEWRETEQYF.

The rearrangement uses TRBV6-5 and TRBJ2-1; no definite D call. This CDR3 has 15 residues. Germline V gene lookup returns CDR1 MNHEY and CDR2 SVGAGI. V shed 6 bases and J shed 3 bases, with 15 bases lying between them. The CDR3, as DNA: TGTGCCAGCAGCTCCTCTGCGGATTTCTACAATGAGCAGTTCTTC. Translation gives CASSSSADFYNEQFF.

The chain recombines TRBV2 with TRBJ2-1, with 11 bases identical to TRBD2. V lost 1 base to trimming and J lost 9 bases; unmatched junction nucleotides: 5. This CDR3 is 15 amino acids long. CDR1 and CDR2 (germline): SNHLY, FYNNEI. For the CDR3, the DNA is TGTGCCAGCAGTGAAGAACTAGCGGGAGTGGGTGAGCAGTTCTTC. Translated: CASSEELAGVGEQFF.

The chain joins TRBV9 to TRBJ2-6; 8 nucleotides align to TRBD2. The CDR3 loop spans 15 amino acids. Germline V CDR1 and CDR2: SGDLS, YYNGEE. V lost 2 bases and J lost 2; bases outside the gene matches: 0. The CDR3 DNA is TGTGCCAGCAGCGTCGGGGGGGCTGGGGCCAACGTCCTGACTTTC. This codes for CASSVGGAGANVLTF.